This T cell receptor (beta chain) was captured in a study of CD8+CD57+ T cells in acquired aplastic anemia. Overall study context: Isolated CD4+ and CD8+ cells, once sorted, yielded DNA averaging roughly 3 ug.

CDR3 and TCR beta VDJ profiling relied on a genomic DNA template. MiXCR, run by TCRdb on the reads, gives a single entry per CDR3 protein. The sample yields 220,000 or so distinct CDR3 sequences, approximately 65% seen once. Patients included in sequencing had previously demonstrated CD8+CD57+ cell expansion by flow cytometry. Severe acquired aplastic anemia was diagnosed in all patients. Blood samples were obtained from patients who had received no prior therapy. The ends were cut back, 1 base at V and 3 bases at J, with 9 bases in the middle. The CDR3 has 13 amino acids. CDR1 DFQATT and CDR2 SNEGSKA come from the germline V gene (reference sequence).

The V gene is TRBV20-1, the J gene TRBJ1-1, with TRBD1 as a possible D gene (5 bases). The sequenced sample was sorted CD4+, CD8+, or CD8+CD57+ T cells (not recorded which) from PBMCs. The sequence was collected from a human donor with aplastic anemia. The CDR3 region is CSARGSGHTEAFF. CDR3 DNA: TGCAGTGCTAGAGGGTCAGGGCACACTGAAGCTTTCTTT.